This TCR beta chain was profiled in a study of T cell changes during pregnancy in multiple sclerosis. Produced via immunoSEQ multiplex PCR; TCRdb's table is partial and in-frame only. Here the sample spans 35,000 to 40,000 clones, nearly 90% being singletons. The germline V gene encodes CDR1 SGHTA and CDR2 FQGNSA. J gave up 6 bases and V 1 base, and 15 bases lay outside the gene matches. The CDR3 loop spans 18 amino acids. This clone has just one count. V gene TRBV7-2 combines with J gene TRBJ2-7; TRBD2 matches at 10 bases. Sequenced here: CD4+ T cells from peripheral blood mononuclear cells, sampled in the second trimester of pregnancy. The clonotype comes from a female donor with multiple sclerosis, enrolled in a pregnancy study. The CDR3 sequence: CASSLVAGGAGLAVEQYF. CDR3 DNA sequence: TGTGCCAGCAGCTTAGTAGCGGGGGGCGCTGGACTAGCGGTCGAGCAGTACTTC.